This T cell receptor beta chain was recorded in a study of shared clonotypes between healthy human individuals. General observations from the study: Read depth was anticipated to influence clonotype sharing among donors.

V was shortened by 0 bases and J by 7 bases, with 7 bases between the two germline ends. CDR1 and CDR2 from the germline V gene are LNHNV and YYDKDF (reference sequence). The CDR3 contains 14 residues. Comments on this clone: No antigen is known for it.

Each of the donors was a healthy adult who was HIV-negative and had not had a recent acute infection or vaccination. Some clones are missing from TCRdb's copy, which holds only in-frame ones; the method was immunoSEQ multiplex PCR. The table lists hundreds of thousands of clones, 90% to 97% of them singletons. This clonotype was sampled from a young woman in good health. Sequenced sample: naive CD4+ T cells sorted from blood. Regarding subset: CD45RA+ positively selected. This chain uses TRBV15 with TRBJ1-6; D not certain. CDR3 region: CATSRETTNSPLHF. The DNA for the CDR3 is TGTGCCACCAGCAGAGAAACTACGAATTCACCCCTCCACTTT.